What follows are 32 T cell receptor beta chains derived from one specimen sequenced in a study of OX40 agonist ivuxolimab in advanced cancers. Libraries were prepared by immunoSEQ multiplex PCR; TCRdb keeps only in-frame clonotypes and omits some of them. This sample carries about 68,000 clones, roughly nine tenths of them seen once, and the ten largest clones take about 0.31%. The starting material was CD4+ or CD8+ T cells sorted from blood, obtained in a trial of the OX40 agonist ivuxolimab. The receptors come from an adult with an advanced solid tumor such as melanoma, head and neck, liver or kidney cancer.

The chain uses TRBV30 and TRBJ1-6, with 7 bases aligning to TRBD1. The V gene's germline CDR1 is GTSNPN and CDR2 SVGIG (reference sequence). This CDR3 spans 15 amino acids. The junction had 9 bases not matched to a gene; V was cut back by 2 bases and J by 8 bases. CDR3: CAWSPWDSTYSPLHF. DNA of the CDR3: TGTGCCTGGAGTCCATGGGACAGTACTTATTCACCCCTCCACTTT.

The rearrangement uses TRBV19 and TRBJ2-7, with D possibly matching TRBD1 (6 bases). V lost 4 bases and J lost 3, with 10 bases in between. The CDR3 contains 13 residues. In germline, CDR1 is LNHDA, CDR2 SQIVND (reference sequence). The CDR3 sequence: CASSRVDSYEQYF. In DNA, the CDR3 is TGTGCCAGTAGTAGAGTGGACAGCTACGAGCAGTACTTC.

This chain uses TRBV10-1 with TRBJ2-7, with TRBD1 identical over 10 bases. The CDR3 totals 14 residues. The V and J ends lost 4 bases and 4 bases, in that order; junction bases with no gene match: 4. Germline V CDR1 and CDR2: WNHNN, SYGVQD (reference sequence). Here the CDR3 reads CASSARDRGYEQYF. CDR3 bases: TGCGCCAGCAGTGCACGGGACAGGGGTTACGAGCAGTACTTC.

As to this clone: Other DNA sequences in the sample encode the same CDR3. The V gene is TRBV11-3, the J gene TRBJ1-1; D may be TRBD1 (6 bases). Trimming removed 1 base from V and 3 bases from J, with 12 bases in between. Looked up from germline, CDR1 is SGHNT and CDR2 is YENEEA. CDR3 size: 15 residues. The CDR3 nucleotides read TGTGCCAGCAGCTTAGGGACAGTCGGTGACACTGAAGCTTTCTTT. It translates to CASSLGTVGDTEAFF.

The chain joins TRBV18 to TRBJ1-2; 7 nucleotides match TRBD1. The CDR3 contains 16 residues. Germline CDR1 is KGHSH and CDR2 is LQKENI. With V trimmed by 3 bases and J by 2 bases, 9 bases remained unmatched. For the CDR3, the DNA is TGTGCCAGCTCACCGGTCGACAGGGTGATGAACTATGGCTACACCTTC. Its translation is CASSPVDRVMNYGYTF. Looking up the rest from reference TRBV18 and TRBJ1-2 gives the full variable domain: NAGVMQNPRHLVRRRGQEARLRCSPMKGHSHVYWYRQLPEEGLKFMVYLQKENIIDESGMPKERFSAEFPKEGPSILRIQQVVRGDSAAYFCASSPVDRVMNYGYTFGSGTRLTVV.

The chain links TRBV11-3 to TRBJ2-3, with D hard to call. Germline V gives CDR1 SGHNT, CDR2 YENEEA. The V and J ends lost 6 bases and 12 bases respectively, with 16 bases between them. The CDR3 spans 12 residues. Written as DNA, the CDR3 is TGTGCCAGCAGTTCGGGTAGTCGTGATCAGTATTTT. This sequence encodes CASSSGSRDQYF.

CDR3 protein: CASSLPGDTQYF. The CDR3 DNA reads as TGTGCCAGCAGCCTACCCGGGGATACGCAGTATTTT. The chain employs TRBV7-3 and TRBJ2-3; D is undetermined. The CDR3 extends over 12 amino acids. The germline V gene encodes CDR1 SGHTA and CDR2 FQGTGA. The germline V and J ends were trimmed by 5 bases and 6 bases, with 9 bases remaining between them.

The V gene is TRBV5-1, the J gene TRBJ1-1; TRBD1 might be the D (6 bases). This CDR3 has 14 amino acids. The germline V gene encodes CDR1 SGHRS and CDR2 YFSETQ. V was trimmed by 3 bases and J by 1 base, leaving 10 bases between them. This CDR3 reads CASSSGAGNTEAFF. CDR3 nucleotide sequence: TGCGCCAGCAGCTCAGGGGCGGGGAACACTGAAGCTTTCTTT.

This clone was observed a few times. The V gene is TRBV19, the J gene TRBJ1-2, with unresolved D. V was cut by 5 bases and J by 7 bases, with 14 bases left in between. This CDR3 has 13 residues. Germline V gene data show CDR1 as LNHDA and CDR2 as SQIVND (reference sequence). The CDR3 spells CASSLVGLFGYTF. The CDR3 bases are TGTGCCAGTAGTCTCGTGGGTCTATTTGGCTACACCTTC.

V gene TRBV29-1 combines with J gene TRBJ1-1; D unresolved. V lost 6 bases and J lost 0, with 5 bases in between. CDR3 size: 11 residues. CDR1 is SQVTM, CDR2 ANQGSEA, per germline. Here the CDR3 DNA reads TGCAGCGTCGTCATGAACACTGAAGCTTTCTTT. Protein product: CSVVMNTEAFF.

The chain is built from TRBV6-6 and TRBJ2-7; 12 nucleotides line up with TRBD2. Germline CDR1 reads MNHNY; CDR2 reads SVGAGI (reference sequence). The CDR3 is 15 amino acids. J was trimmed by 7 bases and V by 0 bases; bases with no gene match: 4. The DNA for the CDR3 is TGTGCCAGCAGTTACTCGACTAGCGGGAGAGGGGAGCAGTACTTC. Residues: CASSYSTSGRGEQYF.

The chain couples TRBV6-4 to TRBJ2-5; TRBD2 might be the D (6 bases). CDR3 length: 16 residues. Germline-derived CDR1 and CDR2 are MRHNA and SNTAGT. The V end was cut by 5 bases, the J end by 5 bases, with 21 bases between. The chain's CDR3 is CASSPSSVWLVETQYF. The CDR3 DNA reads TGTGCCAGCAGTCCATCTAGCGTCTGGTTGGTGGAGACCCAGTACTTC.

This clone was seen once. J is TRBJ2-7 and V is TRBV5-1, with 14 bases fitting TRBD2. Germline V CDR1 and CDR2: SGHRS, YFSETQ. The CDR3 length is 17 residues. The V gene end was trimmed by 3 bases and the J gene end by 0 bases; junction bases not matched to a gene: 5. The CDR3 nucleotides read TGCGCCAGCAGCTGGGGACTAGCGGGAGCTATCTCCTACGAGCAGTACTTC. Amino acid sequence: CASSWGLAGAISYEQYF.

This clone came up once. The rearrangement uses TRBV19 and TRBJ2-6; no clear D gene. CDR3 length: 17 amino acids. Germline V CDR1 and CDR2: LNHDA, SQIVND (reference sequence). The V gene lost 4 bases and the J gene lost 0 bases, with 13 bases spanning the gap. The CDR3 sequence: CASSNGRWGSGANVLTF. Written as DNA, the CDR3 is TGTGCCAGTAGTAACGGACGTTGGGGCTCTGGGGCCAACGTCCTGACTTTC.

The chain joins TRBV5-1 to TRBJ2-7; TRBD2 aligns across 10 bases. Germline V gene lookup returns CDR1 SGHRS and CDR2 YFSETQ. The CDR3 spans 15 residues. V gave up 2 bases and J gave up 2 bases; unmatched junction bases: 4. The CDR3 here is CASSFTSGTPYEQYF. CDR3 DNA sequence: TGCGCCAGCAGCTTCACTAGCGGGACCCCCTACGAGCAGTACTTC.

V and J are TRBV9 and TRBJ1-1; D not certain. In germline, CDR1 is SGDLS, CDR2 YYNGEE. The CDR3 totals 16 residues. The V end lost 4 bases, the J end lost 0 bases, and 16 bases lay between the germline ends. CDR3 sequence: CASSPRFGVMNTEAFF. CDR3 coding DNA: TGTGCCAGCAGCCCCCGATTTGGGGTTATGAACACTGAAGCTTTCTTT.

The chain is built from TRBV19 and TRBJ2-7, with TRBD2 matching 11 bases. The junction had 9 bases not matched to a gene; V was cut back by 9 bases and J by 2 bases. This CDR3 has 15 amino acids. CDR1 LNHDA and CDR2 SQIVND come from the germline V gene (reference sequence). This CDR3 reads CASGTSGQTTYEQYF. CDR3 DNA: TGTGCCAGCGGGACTAGCGGACAAACCACCTACGAGCAGTACTTC.

This clone has just one count. CDR3 residues: CASSAWDEQYF. CDR3 coding DNA: TGTGCCAGCAGCGCCTGGGACGAGCAGTACTTC. V usage is TRBV11-2 and J usage is TRBJ2-7; no clear D gene. Germline CDR1 reads SGHAT; CDR2 reads FQNNGV. V dropped 5 bases and J dropped 5 bases, with 7 bases sitting between them. The CDR3 loop spans 11 amino acids.

This sequence joins TRBV7-6 and TRBJ1-3; D perhaps matches TRBD1 (5 bases). The CDR3 spans 17 residues. With 6 bases removed from V and 2 bases from J, the gap between germline ends came to 20 bases. Germline V lookup: CDR1 SGHVS, CDR2 FNYEAQ. CDR3 bases: TGTGCCAGCAGTTGGTCTCAGGGTCTTGGTACTGGAAACACCATATATTTT. Translating it yields CASSWSQGLGTGNTIYF.

This sequence joins TRBV5-6 and TRBJ1-2; weak D call: TRBD1 (5 bases). This CDR3 spans 15 amino acids. Trimming took 4 bases from V and 4 from J, leaving 17 bases between them. Germline values: CDR1 SGHDT, CDR2 YYEEEE. The CDR3: CASSIGGAPVYGYTF. In DNA, the CDR3 is TGTGCCAGCAGCATTGGGGGAGCGCCCGTCTATGGCTACACCTTC.

The V call is TRBV19, the J call TRBJ2-7, with D hard to call. The germline CDR1 and CDR2 sequences are LNHDA and SQIVND (reference sequence). The CDR3 runs to 11 residues. Trimming stripped 4 bases from V and 4 bases from J, with 5 bases between. The CDR3 protein is CASSNQYEQYF. CDR3 DNA sequence: TGTGCCAGTAGTAACCAGTACGAGCAGTACTTC.

The rearrangement joins TRBV29-1 to TRBJ2-7; no definite D call. The germline gives CDR1 SQVTM, CDR2 ANQGSEA. The CDR3 covers 12 residues. Trimming cost V 4 bases and J 0 bases, with 7 bases left between them. The DNA for the CDR3 is TGCAGCGTTGTACACCTCTCCTACGAGCAGTACTTC. Its translation: CSVVHLSYEQYF.

This chain links TRBV27 with TRBJ1-5, with 9 bases identical to TRBD1. The CDR3 consists of 17 residues. CDR1 MNHEY and CDR2 SMNVEV come from the germline V gene (reference sequence). V gave up 5 bases and J gave up 6 bases; unmatched junction bases: 14. CDR3 sequence reads: CASSPTYRGRRGQPQHF. The CDR3 coding sequence is TGTGCCAGCAGTCCGACATACAGGGGGCGAAGGGGTCAGCCCCAGCATTTT.

CDR3 sequence: CASSIRGLGVTEAFF. As DNA, the CDR3 is TGTGCCAGTAGTATCCGGGGTTTGGGGGTCACTGAAGCTTTCTTT. This rearrangement joins TRBV19 to TRBJ1-1, with TRBD1 as a possible D gene (5 bases). Between the trimmed V and J ends, which lost 3 bases and 4 bases, there was a span of 15 bases. The CDR3 totals 15 residues. From germline, CDR1 is LNHDA and CDR2 SQIVND (reference sequence).

The rearrangement uses TRBV7-3 and TRBJ2-5, with 8 bases matching TRBD2. CDR3 size: 16 residues. After removal of 1 base from V and 5 bases from J, the junction contained 9 bases not matched to a gene. Looked up from germline, CDR1 is SGHTA and CDR2 is FQGTGA. The CDR3 DNA sequence: TGTGCCAGCAGCTTAATTCCAGCGGGAGTTATGGAGACCCAGTACTTC. Its protein is CASSLIPAGVMETQYF.

The chain couples TRBV5-4 to TRBJ2-1; 9 nucleotides line up with TRBD2. From germline, CDR1 is SGHNT and CDR2 YYREEE (reference sequence). Trimming cost V 3 bases and J 8 bases; bases outside gene matches: 9. This CDR3 is 15 amino acids long. The CDR3: CASSSGVAGVHEQFF. CDR3 sequence (DNA): TGTGCCAGCAGCTCAGGGGTAGCGGGAGTCCATGAGCAGTTCTTC.

V usage is TRBV7-8 and J usage is TRBJ2-7; 16 bases agree with TRBD2. Trimming removed 4 bases from V and 6 bases from J; junction bases left unmatched: 15. The length of the CDR3 is 19 residues. CDR1 and CDR2 (germline): SGHVS, FQNEAQ. The CDR3 here is CASSYFGTSGRAGGGEQYF. Here the CDR3 DNA reads TGTGCCAGCAGCTACTTCGGGACTAGCGGGAGGGCAGGGGGTGGCGAGCAGTACTTC. Looking up the rest from reference TRBV7-8 and TRBJ2-7 gives the full variable domain: GAGVSQSPRYKVAKRGQDVALRCDPISGHVSLFWYQQALGQGPEFLTYFQNEAQLDKSGLPSDRFFAERPEGSVSTLKIQRTQQEDSAVYLCASSYFGTSGRAGGGEQYFGPGTRLTVT.

The V call is TRBV11-1, the J call TRBJ2-7, with 15 bases identical to TRBD2. The J segment lost 2 bases and the V segment lost 3 bases, leaving 8 bases of the junction unmatched. This CDR3 spans 18 amino acids. The germline CDR1 and CDR2 sequences are SGHAT and FQDESV (reference sequence). DNA of the CDR3: TGTGCCAGCAGCTTTGGACTAGCGGGAGGGCTAACTACCTACGAGCAGTACTTC. Protein: CASSFGLAGGLTTYEQYF.

The chain links TRBV27 to TRBJ2-3; 10 nucleotides agree with TRBD2. Germline values: CDR1 MNHEY, CDR2 SMNVEV (reference sequence). The length of the CDR3 is 19 residues. J gave up 3 bases and V 2 bases, and 14 bases lay outside the gene matches. CDR3 DNA sequence: TGTGCCAGCAGTTTAAAGGGGGGGACTAGCGAGAGAAGGACAGATACGCAGTATTTT. It translates to CASSLKGGTSERRTDTQYF.

The chain recombines TRBV6-6 with TRBJ1-1; a weak D match, TRBD1 (5 bases). V shed 2 bases and J shed 12 bases, with 16 bases lying between them. Germline CDR1 MNHNY, CDR2 SVGAGI (reference sequence). This CDR3 is 13 amino acids long. CDR3 nucleotide sequence: TGTGCCAGCAGTTACCGGGACGTAGGGGATTCTTTCTTT. Its protein is CASSYRDVGDSFF.

The chain couples TRBV19 to TRBJ1-4; D ambiguous. V was trimmed by 4 bases and J by 10 bases, leaving 10 bases between them. CDR3 length: 12 residues. CDR1 is LNHDA, CDR2 SQIVND, per germline (reference sequence). CDR3 residues: CASSKGFGKLFF. In DNA form, the CDR3 reads TGTGCCAGTAGTAAGGGTTTTGGAAAACTGTTTTTT.

The chain joins TRBV12-5 to TRBJ2-7; 9 bases agree with TRBD1. This CDR3 spans 16 amino acids. Germline V CDR1 and CDR2: LGHNT, FRNRAP. Trimming cost V 5 bases and J 8 bases; bases outside gene matches: 16. The CDR3, as DNA: TGTGCTAGTGGTACGGCCACGGGACAGGGAACTTTGCAGCAGTACTTC. As protein: CASGTATGQGTLQQYF.